This entry lists 29 T cell receptor beta chains sequenced from one sample in a study of shared clonotypes between healthy human individuals. Profiling relied on immunoSEQ multiplex PCR, and the TCRdb table lists in-frame clones only, not all of them. The sample contains hundreds of thousands of clones, 97% of which appear only once. Material: naive CD4+ T cells sorted from blood. Subset of the sample: CD45RA+ positively selected. These receptors originate from a woman in her thirties in good health.

The chain links TRBV30 to TRBJ2-1; 7 bases map to TRBD2. V dropped 3 bases and J dropped 7; count of bases not matched to a gene: 12. The length of the CDR3 is 15 residues. CDR1 and CDR2 (germline): GTSNPN, SVGIG (reference sequence). This CDR3 reads CAWSEDGLGTNEQFF. As DNA, the CDR3 is TGTGCCTGGAGCGAGGACGGACTAGGTACGAATGAGCAGTTCTTC.

The V gene is TRBV2, the J gene TRBJ2-3; D remains ambiguous. This CDR3 contains 11 residues. V shed 4 bases and J shed 4 bases, with 3 bases lying between them. The germline CDR1 and CDR2 sequences are SNHLY and FYNNEI. CDR3 sequence: CASSGPDTQYF. For the CDR3, the DNA is TGTGCCAGCAGTGGGCCAGATACGCAGTATTTT.

V usage is TRBV11-2 and J usage is TRBJ2-3; D is unclear. The CDR3 spans 13 residues. Germline-derived CDR1 and CDR2 are SGHAT and FQNNGV. V gave up 1 base and J gave up 6 bases, with 8 bases separating them. The CDR3 loop reads CASSLGSGDTQYF. CDR3 DNA: TGTGCCAGCAGCTTAGGTAGTGGGGATACGCAGTATTTT.

The chain links TRBV11-2 to TRBJ2-1; the D is unclear. Germline V lookup: CDR1 SGHAT, CDR2 FQNNGV. With 5 bases removed from V and 3 bases from J, the gap between germline ends came to 11 bases. The CDR3 is made up of 14 amino acids. The CDR3 reads CASSPPKFYNEQFF. DNA for the CDR3: TGTGCCAGCAGCCCGCCGAAATTCTACAATGAGCAGTTCTTC. The whole variable domain, remainder taken from reference TRBV11-2 and TRBJ2-1, is EAGVAQSPRYKIIEKRQSVAFWCNPISGHATLYWYQQILGQGPKLLIQFQNNGVVDDSQLPKDRFSAERLKGVDSTLKIQPAKLEDSAVYLCASSPPKFYNEQFFGPGTRLTVL.

The chain links TRBV28 to TRBJ2-6; D not resolved. V gave up 5 bases and J gave up 3 bases, with 14 bases separating them. Germline lookup yields CDR1 MDHEN and CDR2 SYDVKM. The CDR3 has 16 amino acids. CDR3 bases: TGTGCCAGCAGTCGCGTCCCGGGTGGTGGGGCCAACGTCCTGACTTTC. Translation: CASSRVPGGGANVLTF.

The chain employs TRBV6-4 and TRBJ1-1; no definite D call. In germline, CDR1 is MRHNA, CDR2 SNTAGT. The CDR3 totals 13 residues. With 4 bases removed from V and 7 bases from J, the gap between germline ends came to 13 bases. The CDR3 sequence: CASSAGTAREAFF. The CDR3 coding sequence is TGTGCCAGCAGTGCGGGTACAGCCCGTGAAGCTTTCTTT.

This chain connects TRBV15 to TRBJ2-7; D ambiguous. Germline V gene sequence: CDR1 LNHNV, CDR2 YYDKDF (reference sequence). There are 13 residues in the CDR3. The V and J ends lost 0 bases and 6 bases respectively, with 9 bases between them. The CDR3 DNA follows: TGTGCCACCAGCAGAGACCCCAACCGCGAGCAGTACTTC. Protein: CATSRDPNREQYF.

This chain uses TRBV10-3 with TRBJ1-5, with D uncertain. The CDR3 is made up of 13 amino acids. Germline V gene data show CDR1 as ENHRY and CDR2 as SYGVKD. The V gene lost 10 bases and the J gene lost 2 bases, with 12 bases spanning the gap. The DNA of the CDR3 is TGTGCCACCACCTTTGAGGGCAATCAGCCCCAGCATTTT. It translates to CATTFEGNQPQHF.

The gene calls are TRBV19 and TRBJ2-7; D is undetermined. V gave up 4 bases and J gave up 1 base, with 11 bases separating them. The length of the CDR3 is 14 residues. The germline CDR1 and CDR2 sequences are LNHDA and SQIVND (reference sequence). The CDR3 reads CASSTPGNSYEQYF. CDR3 DNA sequence: TGTGCCAGTAGTACCCCCGGCAATTCCTACGAGCAGTACTTC.

Here the CDR3 reads CASSEGGTGNEETQYF. The CDR3 nucleotides read TGTGCCAGCAGTGAAGGGGGGACAGGGAATGAGGAGACCCAGTACTTC. The chain links TRBV6-1 to TRBJ2-5, with TRBD1 matching over 9 bases. Germline CDR1 MNHNS, CDR2 SASEGT. The CDR3 totals 16 residues. V dropped 1 base and J dropped 5; count of bases not matched to a gene: 8.

The chain is built from TRBV28 and TRBJ1-5, with D unresolved. Germline CDR1 is MDHEN and CDR2 is SYDVKM. The CDR3 contains 15 residues. V was clipped by 2 bases and J by 2 bases, with 10 bases between them. CDR3 loop: CASSLRSLGNQPQHF. The CDR3 DNA is TGTGCCAGCAGTTTACGGAGTCTGGGCAATCAGCCCCAGCATTTT.

The chain recombines TRBV19 with TRBJ1-5; 7 bases match TRBD1. Germline V gene lookup returns CDR1 LNHDA and CDR2 SQIVND (reference sequence). V lost 0 bases and J lost 5; bases outside the gene matches: 1. The CDR3 runs to 14 residues. The CDR3 loop is CASSIEQGHQPQHF. The CDR3 DNA reads TGTGCCAGTAGTATAGAACAGGGGCATCAGCCCCAGCATTTT.

This clone was seen more than once but under ten times. The CDR3 loop is CATRQGGEKLFF. The CDR3, as DNA: TGTGCGACCCGGCAAGGGGGTGAAAAACTGTTTTTT. The J gene is TRBJ1-4, the V gene TRBV2, with D possibly matching TRBD1 (6 bases). This CDR3 has 12 amino acids. CDR1 and CDR2 from the germline V gene are SNHLY and FYNNEI. Full variable domain (rest looked up from reference TRBV2 and TRBJ1-4): EPEVTQTPSHQVTQMGQEVILRCVPISNHLYFYWYRQILGQKVEFLVSFYNNEISEKSEIFDDQFSVERPDGSNFTLKIRSTKLEDSAMYFCATRQGGEKLFFGSGTQLSVL.

The chain recombines TRBV29-1 with TRBJ2-5; TRBD1 agrees at 8 bases. The J call could be wrong; TRBJ2-7 is a better fit for the DNA end. CDR1 is SQVTM, CDR2 ANQGSEA, per germline. The CDR3 has 13 residues. This CDR3 is CSVDGQGINEQYF. CDR3 nucleotide sequence: TGCAGCGTTGACGGACAGGGAATCAACGAGCAGTACTTC.

This clone was detected only once. The chain recombines TRBV19 with TRBJ2-2, with D tentatively TRBD1 or TRBD2 (5 bases each). Trimming pared 5 bases from V and 0 bases from J, leaving 10 bases between. The CDR3 consists of 15 residues. Germline loops: CDR1 LNHDA, CDR2 SQIVND (reference sequence). The CDR3 loop is CASSSGPTNTGELFF. The DNA for the CDR3 is TGTGCCAGTAGTTCGGGACCTACGAACACCGGGGAGCTGTTTTTT.

The count of this clone is one. The CDR3 is CASSLAPTGSNEQFF. Written as DNA, the CDR3 is TGTGCCAGCAGCTTAGCGCCGACAGGCTCCAATGAGCAGTTCTTC. The rearrangement joins TRBV7-2 to TRBJ2-1; D may be TRBD1 (6 bases). Deletions cut 0 bases from V and 6 bases from J, with 12 bases between. This CDR3 has 15 residues. Looked up from germline, CDR1 is SGHTA and CDR2 is FQGNSA.

CDR3 DNA: TGTGCCAGCAGTTTACGTGGGGTCTACAATGAGCAGTTCTTC. It encodes CASSLRGVYNEQFF. The chain couples TRBV28 to TRBJ2-1; D remains unclear. Germline-derived CDR1 and CDR2 are MDHEN and SYDVKM. CDR3 length: 14 residues. Trimming pared 2 bases from V and 3 bases from J, leaving 8 bases between.

V is TRBV20-1 and J is TRBJ2-7; a weak D match, TRBD2 (5 bases). The CDR3 is made up of 10 amino acids. V shed 6 bases and J shed 12 bases, with 15 bases lying between them. CDR1 is DFQATT, CDR2 SNEGSKA, per germline (reference sequence). CDR3 sequence (DNA): TGCAGTGCGTCACGGGATGTTTTGTACTTC. Protein: CSASRDVLYF.

The chain employs TRBV2 and TRBJ2-7; D is tentatively TRBD1 or TRBD2 (5 bases each). The ends were cut back, 6 bases at V and 6 bases at J, with 15 bases in the middle. Germline CDR1 reads SNHLY; CDR2 reads FYNNEI. This CDR3 is built from 13 residues. The CDR3 DNA reads as TGTGCCAGCAGAGGAGTCAGGGCGGGCGAGCAGTACTTC. It encodes CASRGVRAGEQYF.

The chain has TRBV28 and TRBJ1-1; D uncertain. Trimming left V 7 bases short and J 0 bases short, with 3 bases between. Germline loops: CDR1 MDHEN, CDR2 SYDVKM. This CDR3 has 11 amino acids. CDR3 in DNA: TGTGCCAGCAAAATGAACACTGAAGCTTTCTTT. This codes for CASKMNTEAFF. Full variable domain (missing parts from reference TRBV28 and TRBJ1-1): DVKVTQSSRYLVKRTGEKVFLECVQDMDHENMFWYRQDPGLGLRLIYFSYDVKMKEKGDIPEGYSVSREKKERFSLILESASTNQTSMYLCASKMNTEAFFGQGTRLTVV.

The chain couples TRBV27 to TRBJ1-2; D is perhaps TRBD1 (5 bases). CDR3 length: 16 residues. The V gene lost 6 bases and the J gene lost 4 bases, with 21 bases spanning the gap. The V gene's germline CDR1 is MNHEY and CDR2 SMNVEV (reference sequence). As DNA, the CDR3 is TGTGCCAGCAGCCGATCTGGGGGGACGTCTAGCTATGGCTACACCTTC. It encodes CASSRSGGTSSYGYTF.

This chain joins TRBV5-1 and TRBJ1-1, with D uncertain. Between the trimmed V and J ends, which lost 0 bases and 2 bases, there was a span of 11 bases. CDR3 length: 15 amino acids. Germline CDR1 reads SGHRS; CDR2 reads YFSETQ. The CDR3 DNA is TGCGCCAGCAGCTTGGTGGGCAGCCCAAACACTGAAGCTTTCTTT. Its protein is CASSLVGSPNTEAFF.

The CDR3 DNA sequence: TGTGCCTGGAGTGCCCGGCGGCAGGCGTTTGGAAACACCATATATTTT. Its protein is CAWSARRQAFGNTIYF. The chain has TRBV30 and TRBJ1-3; D is unclear. This CDR3 has 16 residues. V dropped 1 base and J dropped 3 bases, with 16 bases sitting between them. The germline V gene has CDR1 GTSNPN and CDR2 SVGIG (reference sequence).

The genes are TRBV5-1 and TRBJ2-3; D is unclear. V was clipped by 4 bases and J by 0 bases, with 12 bases between them. Germline-derived CDR1 and CDR2 are SGHRS and YFSETQ. This CDR3 region has 15 residues. Here the CDR3 DNA reads TGCGCCAGCAGCCCGCCGGCCTCTAGCACAGATACGCAGTATTTT. Its protein product is CASSPPASSTDTQYF.

The chain couples TRBV28 to TRBJ2-7; 10 bases fit TRBD2. V dropped 6 bases and J dropped 2; count of bases not matched to a gene: 7. CDR1 and CDR2 (germline): MDHEN, SYDVKM. CDR3 length equals 15 residues. This CDR3 reads CASRKPSGRAYEQYF. For the CDR3, the DNA is TGTGCCAGCAGGAAGCCTAGCGGGAGAGCCTACGAGCAGTACTTC.

In DNA form, the CDR3 reads TGTGCCAGCAGTCTATTCGGGGGACGCAATGAGCAGTTCTTC. Translating gives CASSLFGGRNEQFF. The chain couples TRBV28 to TRBJ2-1; D perhaps matches TRBD2 (6 bases). The ends were cut back, 5 bases at V and 6 bases at J, with 14 bases in the middle. Germline V CDR1 and CDR2: MDHEN, SYDVKM. CDR3 length: 14 residues.

V and J are TRBV19 and TRBJ2-2; TRBD2 matches 11 bases. Germline V gene data show CDR1 as LNHDA and CDR2 as SQIVND (reference sequence). This CDR3 is 15 amino acids long. V lost 5 bases, J lost 4 bases, and 3 bases stayed unmatched. This CDR3 reads CASSVSGRGTGELFF. DNA of the CDR3: TGTGCCAGTAGTGTTAGCGGGAGGGGCACCGGGGAGCTGTTTTTT.

This rearrangement joins TRBV2 to TRBJ2-3; either TRBD1 or TRBD2 may fit D (10 bases each). This CDR3 is 21 amino acids long. V lost 7 bases, J lost 2 bases, and 34 bases lay in between. The germline V gene encodes CDR1 SNHLY and CDR2 FYNNEI. CDR3 coding DNA: TGTGCCAGCACACGGGGACAGGGGCGCCGGGAAGCGGGAGGGCACACAGATACGCAGTATTTT. Encoded protein: CASTRGQGRREAGGHTDTQYF.

The V gene is TRBV11-2, the J gene TRBJ2-7; D perhaps matches TRBD1 (6 bases). Trimming took off 2 bases at V and 5 bases at J, with 16 bases between the two ends. This CDR3 is built from 15 residues. Germline-derived CDR1 and CDR2 are SGHAT and FQNNGV. The CDR3 sequence: CASSLTGQAPHEQYF. The CDR3 DNA sequence: TGTGCCAGCAGCTTAACAGGGCAGGCCCCCCACGAGCAGTACTTC.